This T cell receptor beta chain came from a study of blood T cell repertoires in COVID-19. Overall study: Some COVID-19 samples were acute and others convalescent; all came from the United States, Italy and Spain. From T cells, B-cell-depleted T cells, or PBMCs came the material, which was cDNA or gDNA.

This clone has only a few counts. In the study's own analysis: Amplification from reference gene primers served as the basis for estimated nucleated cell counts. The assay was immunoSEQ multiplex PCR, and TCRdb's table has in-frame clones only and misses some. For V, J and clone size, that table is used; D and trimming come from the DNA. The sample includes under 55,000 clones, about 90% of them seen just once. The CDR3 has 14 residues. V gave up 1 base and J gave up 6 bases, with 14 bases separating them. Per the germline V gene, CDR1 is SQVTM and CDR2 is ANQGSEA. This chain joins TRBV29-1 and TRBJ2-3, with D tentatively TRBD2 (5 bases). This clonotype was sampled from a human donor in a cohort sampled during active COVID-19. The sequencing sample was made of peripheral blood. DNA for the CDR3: TGCAGCGTTGAAGCTTGGGGTCCGGGGGATACGCAGTATTTT. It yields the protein CSVEAWGPGDTQYF.